This TCR beta chain was captured by sequencing in a study of blood T cell repertoires in COVID-19. Study information: Sites in the United States, Italy and Spain provided acute and convalescent COVID-19 samples. The cDNA or gDNA used as material had been derived from T cells, B-cell-depleted T cells, or PBMCs.

Authors' methods: Estimation of nucleated cell counts was performed using reference gene primer amplification. The protocol was immunoSEQ multiplex PCR, while the TCRdb copy is restricted to in-frame clones and leaves out a portion. The V and J calls and clone size come from that table; D and trimming were worked out from the DNA. The repertoire consists of 74,000 or so clones, with about 90% occurring once and the leading ten covering roughly 2.4%. The CDR3 contains 15 residues. Germline V gene sequence: CDR1 SGHNT, CDR2 YYREEE (reference sequence). The trim removed 0 bases at V and 4 bases at J, leaving 3 bases unmatched. In regard to this clone: Distinct nucleotide sequences in the sample also encode this CDR3.

The source is a human donor in a cohort sampled during active COVID-19. This chain connects TRBV5-4 to TRBJ2-1; 8 positions match TRBD2. The material sequenced was peripheral blood. The CDR3 DNA is TGTGCCAGCAGCTTGGGGAGCGGGAGTTACAATGAGCAGTTCTTC. Its translation: CASSLGSGSYNEQFF.